A selection of T cell receptor beta chains follows, all from one sample in a study of cytomegalovirus exposure and HLA in healthy donors. TCRdb's copy holds only in-frame clones and misses some; the assay was immunoSEQ multiplex PCR. This sample has almost 200,000 clones, with about 76% found just once. Source material: PBMCs. Receptors were obtained from a male donor in good health and CMV-seropositive. Each CDR3 is given with its conserved first and last residue. Each record gives: J gene, D gene, V gene, clone size, CDR3 DNA, CDR3 protein. The D gene is left open where the match is weak. Where a row states a size, it is once, few, many or the class of an expanded clone; other rows omit it.

J: TRBJ1-1; D: .; V: TRBV7-3; size: .; DNA: TGTGCCAGCAGCTTAGGGAGTGAGGGAGGGAGCACTGAAGCTTTCTTT; CDR3: CASSLGSEGGSTEAFF
J: TRBJ2-1; D: TRBD1; V: TRBV11-2; size: .; DNA: TGTGCCAGCAGCTCTTGGACAGGGACGGCCAATGAGCAGTTCTTC; CDR3: CASSSWTGTANEQFF
J: TRBJ1-4; D: TRBD1; V: TRBV6-5; size: .; DNA: TGTGCCAGCCGCACTCCCGGGACAGGAAGGCAAAAACTGTTTTTT; CDR3: CASRTPGTGRQKLFF
J: TRBJ2-3; D: TRBD2; V: TRBV10-3; size: .; DNA: TGTGCCATCAGTGAGTCGGGCAGCGGGGGCGTGGATACGCAGTATTTT; CDR3: CAISESGSGGVDTQYF
J: TRBJ2-3; D: TRBD1; V: TRBV5-6; size: .; DNA: TGTGCCAGCAGCCCGGGACAGGGTTTGAGGGATACGCAGTATTTT; CDR3: CASSPGQGLRDTQYF
J: TRBJ2-1; D: .; V: TRBV7-9; size: .; DNA: TGTGCCAGCAGCTGGAGCGGAACTTCCATTGATGAGCAGTTCTTC; CDR3: CASSWSGTSIDEQFF
J: TRBJ1-2; D: TRBD1; V: TRBV4-3; size: .; DNA: TGCGCCAGCAGCCCGGGACAGGGCCTCCATGGCTACACCTTC; CDR3: CASSPGQGLHGYTF
J: TRBJ1-1; D: TRBD1; V: TRBV5-6; size: .; DNA: TGTGCCAGCAGCTTGGACAGGGGGGGGACTGAAGCTTTCTTT; CDR3: CASSLDRGGTEAFF
J: TRBJ2-7; D: .; V: TRBV6-6; size: .; DNA: TGTGCCAGCAGCGCAAGCTACAGGATCTACGAGCAGTACTTC; CDR3: CASSASYRIYEQYF
J: TRBJ1-2; D: .; V: TRBV7-2; size: .; DNA: TGTGCCAGCAGCTCGCCAGGACATGTGGCTAACACCTTC; CDR3: CASSSPGHVANTF
J: TRBJ1-4; D: .; V: TRBV27; size: .; DNA: TGTGCCAGCAGTTTTCAGGGCCAAAAACTGTTTTTT; CDR3: CASSFQGQKLFF
J: TRBJ2-3; D: .; V: TRBV30; size: .; DNA: TGTGCCTGGAGCCTCAAGAGAAAAGATACGCAGTATTTT; CDR3: CAWSLKRKDTQYF
J: TRBJ2-1; D: TRBD1; V: TRBV19; size: few; DNA: TGTGCCAGTAGTATCGACAGGGGGTCCTACAATGAGCAGTTCTTC; CDR3: CASSIDRGSYNEQFF
J: TRBJ1-1; D: TRBD1; V: TRBV20-1; size: .; DNA: TGCAGTGCTAGCGGGACAGCTGAAGCTTTCTTT; CDR3: CSASGTAEAFF
J: TRBJ2-7; D: .; V: TRBV7-3; size: once; DNA: TGTGCCAGCAGCTTAGGCGGCAATGGCTACGAGCAGTACTTC; CDR3: CASSLGGNGYEQYF
J: TRBJ2-7; D: TRBD1; V: TRBV6-1; size: .; DNA: TGTGCCAGCAGCCGGGCACGACAGGGGCCCTACGAGCAGTACTTC; CDR3: CASSRARQGPYEQYF
J: TRBJ2-4; D: TRBD2; V: TRBV20-1; size: .; DNA: TGCAGTGCTAGAGCAGCGGGGTTGGCTTACTTC; CDR3: CSARAAGLAYF
J: TRBJ1-5; D: .; V: TRBV6-5; size: .; DNA: TGTGCCAGCAGTCGGGGTTATAGCAATCAGCCCCAGCATTTT; CDR3: CASSRGYSNQPQHF
J: TRBJ2-2; D: TRBD2; V: TRBV19; size: .; DNA: TGTGCCAGTAGTAGGCGGGAGGGGACCAGGGAGCTGTTTTTT; CDR3: CASSRREGTRELFF
J: TRBJ2-7; D: TRBD2; V: TRBV7-3; size: once; DNA: TGTGCCAGCAGCTTAAGCGGGAGCTCCTACGAGCAGTACTTC; CDR3: CASSLSGSSYEQYF
J: TRBJ1-6; D: TRBD1; V: TRBV18; size: .; DNA: TGTGCCAGCTCACCTGACAGGGAGTATAATTCACCCCTCCACTTT; CDR3: CASSPDREYNSPLHF
J: TRBJ2-7; D: .; V: TRBV19; size: .; DNA: TGTGCCAGTAGTTTACGGACAGCGAACTACGAGCAGTACTTC; CDR3: CASSLRTANYEQYF
J: TRBJ1-2; D: TRBD1; V: TRBV28; size: .; DNA: TGTGCCAGCAGTCCATCCGGGACAGGGATTTACCATGGCTACACCTTC; CDR3: CASSPSGTGIYHGYTF
J: TRBJ2-3; D: TRBD1; V: TRBV25-1; size: .; DNA: TGTGCCAGCAGGGACAGGGGGAGCCCAGATACGCAGTATTTT; CDR3: CASRDRGSPDTQYF
J: TRBJ2-7; D: TRBD2; V: TRBV5-1; size: .; DNA: TGCGCCAGCAGCTGGACTAGCGGGGGAACCTACGAGCAGTACTTC; CDR3: CASSWTSGGTYEQYF
J: TRBJ2-7; D: .; V: TRBV11-2; size: .; DNA: TGTGCCAGCAAGGGGGGGCAATCTTCCTACGAGCAGTACTTC; CDR3: CASKGGQSSYEQYF
J: TRBJ2-1; D: .; V: TRBV7-3; size: .; DNA: TGTGCCAGCAGCTCCGGGACTCAGGAGTTCTTC; CDR3: CASSSGTQEFF
J: TRBJ2-2; D: .; V: TRBV14; size: .; DNA: TGTGCCAGCAGCCCGGTTCAGGGTCACACCGGGGAGCTGTTTTTT; CDR3: CASSPVQGHTGELFF
J: TRBJ2-7; D: .; V: TRBV4-3; size: few; DNA: TGCGCCAGCAGCCAAGCACAGGGACCTGTCTACGAGCAGTACTTC; CDR3: CASSQAQGPVYEQYF
J: TRBJ1-2; D: .; V: TRBV7-3; size: .; DNA: TGTGCCAGCAGCTTATACGGACGGACAAACTATGGCTACACCTTC; CDR3: CASSLYGRTNYGYTF
J: TRBJ2-3; D: .; V: TRBV7-6; size: .; DNA: TGTGCCAGCAGCCCCGTCTCAGATACGCAGTATTTT; CDR3: CASSPVSDTQYF
J: TRBJ2-2; D: TRBD1; V: TRBV15; size: .; DNA: TGTGCCACCCTGCCCACGAGCAGGGGGCGAACCGGGGAGCTGTTTTTT; CDR3: CATLPTSRGRTGELFF
J: TRBJ2-3; D: TRBD1; V: TRBV5-6; size: .; DNA: TGTGCCAGCAGAGGCAGGACAGGGGAGGCAGATACGCAGTATTTT; CDR3: CASRGRTGEADTQYF
J: TRBJ2-1; D: TRBD2; V: TRBV11-2; size: .; DNA: TGTGCCAGCAGCCAAACTAGCGGGAGGGAGAATGAGCAGTTCTTC; CDR3: CASSQTSGRENEQFF
J: TRBJ2-5; D: .; V: TRBV29-1; size: .; DNA: TGCAGCGTCTTCACCGGTTCGGGTGAGACCCAGTACTTC; CDR3: CSVFTGSGETQYF
J: TRBJ2-2; D: .; V: TRBV9; size: .; DNA: TGTGCCAGCAGCGTAGCGGACACCGGGGAGCTGTTTTTT; CDR3: CASSVADTGELFF
J: TRBJ2-3; D: TRBD2; V: TRBV6-1; size: few; DNA: TGTGCCAGCGGACTAGAGGTTACCGATACGCAGTATTTT; CDR3: CASGLEVTDTQYF
J: TRBJ1-2; D: .; V: TRBV5-6; size: .; DNA: TGTGCCAGCAGCATGGCTCAGGGGCCCCTGGTTAACTATGGCTACACCTTC; CDR3: CASSMAQGPLVNYGYTF
J: TRBJ1-5; D: .; V: TRBV7-7; size: few; DNA: TGTGCTAGCAGTATAGGGGTAGGTCAGCCCCAGCATTTT; CDR3: CASSIGVGQPQHF
J: TRBJ2-5; D: TRBD2; V: TRBV7-2; size: few; DNA: TGTGCCAGCAGCTCCGGACTAGCGGGGGGCGGGACCCAGTACTTC; CDR3: CASSSGLAGGGTQYF
J: TRBJ2-7; D: .; V: TRBV7-2; size: .; DNA: TGTGCCAGCAGCTCGACAGTCTACGAGCAGTACTTC; CDR3: CASSSTVYEQYF
J: TRBJ1-2; D: .; V: TRBV7-2; size: .; DNA: TGTGCCAGCAGCTTAGAATCGTCAGGGGTGGGCTATGGCTACACCTTC; CDR3: CASSLESSGVGYGYTF
J: TRBJ2-7; D: .; V: TRBV19; size: .; DNA: TGTGCCAGTAGCCTCGGGACTTACGAGCAGTACTTC; CDR3: CASSLGTYEQYF
J: TRBJ1-6; D: TRBD1; V: TRBV19; size: .; DNA: TGTGCCAGTAGTATATCCCCAGGGGGATCACCCCTCCACTTT; CDR3: CASSISPGGSPLHF
J: TRBJ2-3; D: TRBD1; V: TRBV27; size: .; DNA: TGTGCCAGCAGTCCGTCCGGGACAGGGCCAGATACGCAGTATTTT; CDR3: CASSPSGTGPDTQYF